This TCR beta chain was recorded in a study of Ad26.COV2.S vaccination and SARS-CoV-2 variants. Whole-study context: Donor was assigned to the Ad26.COV2.S arm of trial COV1001. Once, or twice with 56 days between doses, Ad26.COV2.S was given intramuscularly. Findings and limits, study-wide: Substantial breadth in spike-specific CD8+ and CD4+ T cell responses was reportedly seen after vaccination.

The germline gives CDR1 SGHNT, CDR2 YYREEE (reference sequence). V gave up 4 bases and J gave up 6 bases; unmatched junction bases: 6. The CDR3 sequence is 15 residues long. As for this clone: Its antigen remains unknown.

Some clones are missing from TCRdb's copy, which holds only in-frame ones; the method was immunoSEQ multiplex PCR. Here the sample spans 360,000 or so clones, around 91% being singletons. Noted treatment: around 19 received Ad26.COV2.S at low or high dose, single or two shots; 5 received placebo; per-sample allocation not given. At day 63 after the first vaccine or placebo injection, samples were drawn. The sequences come from peripheral blood, collected in a trial of Ad26.COV2.S vaccine versus placebo. The clonotype originates from a person between 18 and 60 years old who received the Ad26.COV2.S COVID-19 vaccine or a placebo. This chain links TRBV5-4 with TRBJ2-1, with 11 bases fitting TRBD2. CDR3 in DNA: TGTGCCAGCAGCGAACCGACTAGCGGGGTCAATGAGCAGTTCTTC. This codes for CASSEPTSGVNEQFF.